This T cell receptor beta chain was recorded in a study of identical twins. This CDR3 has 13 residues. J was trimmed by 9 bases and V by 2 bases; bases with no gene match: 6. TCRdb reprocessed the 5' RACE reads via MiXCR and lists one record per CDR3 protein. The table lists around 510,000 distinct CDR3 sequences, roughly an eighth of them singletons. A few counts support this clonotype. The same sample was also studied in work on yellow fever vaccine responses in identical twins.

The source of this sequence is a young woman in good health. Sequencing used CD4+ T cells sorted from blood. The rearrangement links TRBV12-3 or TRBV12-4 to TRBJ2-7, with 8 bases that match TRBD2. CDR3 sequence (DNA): TGTGCCAGCAGTTTAAGCGGGAGAAGGGGGCAGTACTTC. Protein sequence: CASSLSGRRGQYF.